This T cell receptor beta chain was observed in a study of Ad26.COV2.S vaccination and SARS-CoV-2 variants. Details on this clone: Its specificity is not known.

TCRdb keeps only in-frame clones here, not all; method: immunoSEQ multiplex PCR. This table holds fewer than 400,000 clones, 89% found once. Treatment here: some 19 received Ad26.COV2.S at low or high dose, single or two shots; about 5 received placebo; per-sample allocation not given. Samples came from day 63 after the first vaccine or placebo injection. Vaccine was an Ad26 vector expressing Wuhan-strain SARS-CoV-2 spike. CDR1 and CDR2 (germline): SGHVS, FQNEAQ. This CDR3 has 16 amino acids. J was trimmed by 8 bases and V by 5 bases; bases with no gene match: 12. Overall study results and limits: For non-spike TCRs, breadth in vaccine recipients resembled that in placebo recipients. Spike-specific responses of CD8+ and CD4+ T cells were reported to display substantial breadth after vaccination.

Sequences were derived from peripheral blood, sampled in a trial of Ad26.COV2.S vaccine versus placebo. This TCR came from a person aged 18-60 years who received the Ad26.COV2.S COVID-19 vaccine or a placebo. This chain joins TRBV7-8 and TRBJ2-2; 9 bases are shared with TRBD2. CDR3 DNA sequence: TGTGCCAGCAGCCGGCGGGCTAGCGGGACTTCGGGGGAGCTGTTTTTT. As protein: CASSRRASGTSGELFF. Full variable domain (outside the CDR3, taken from reference TRBV7-8 and TRBJ2-2): GAGVSQSPRYKVAKRGQDVALRCDPISGHVSLFWYQQALGQGPEFLTYFQNEAQLDKSGLPSDRFFAERPEGSVSTLKIQRTQQEDSAVYLCASSRRASGTSGELFFGEGSRLTVL.